What follows are 21 T cell receptor beta chains derived from one specimen sequenced in a study of T cell responses to AZD1222 COVID-19 vaccine. This table comes from immunoSEQ multiplex PCR, and its TCRdb copy is limited to in-frame clones, with some not included. There are about 170,000 clones in the sample; 75% to 90% occur only once, and 6.5% to 7% lies in the top ten. Source: peripheral blood, taken on day 0 of AZD1222 vaccination. These receptors all come from an adult in good health.

The CDR3, as DNA: TGTGCCAGTAGTATCCCGCGGACAGGGGGTAGGGAAAAACTGTTTTTT. Amino acids: CASSIPRTGGREKLFF. This sequence joins TRBV19 and TRBJ1-4; TRBD1 matches 10 bases. There are 16 residues in the CDR3. Looked up from germline, CDR1 is LNHDA and CDR2 is SQIVND (reference sequence). J lost 8 bases, V lost 3 bases, and 9 bases had no gene match.

This clone was found once. The rearrangement joins TRBV28 to TRBJ2-1; 11 bases are shared with TRBD2. Germline assignment: CDR1 MDHEN and CDR2 SYDVKM. Trimming cost V 10 bases and J 8 bases; bases outside gene matches: 7. CDR3 length equals 13 residues. The CDR3 region has the DNA TGTGCCATCATAGCGGGGGGGCGGGATGAGCAGTTCTTC. Its protein product is CAIIAGGRDEQFF.

This clone was recorded only once. The chain employs TRBV6-2 or TRBV6-3 and TRBJ1-5; D might be TRBD1 (5 bases). Germline loops: CDR1 MNHEY, CDR2 SVGEGT. Trimming stripped 1 base from V and 4 bases from J, with 14 bases between. The CDR3 sequence is 16 residues long. CDR3 protein: CASSYWLRQGNQPQHF. CDR3 DNA sequence: TGTGCCAGCAGTTACTGGTTACGGCAGGGTAATCAGCCCCAGCATTTT.

V and J are TRBV29-1 and TRBJ1-2; D unclear. Looked up from germline, CDR1 is SQVTM and CDR2 is ANQGSEA. Trimming pared 2 bases from V and 7 bases from J, leaving 20 bases between. The CDR3 loop spans 15 amino acids. CDR3 DNA sequence: TGCAGCGTTGAATGCGACCGGCGGAGCCTATGTGGCTACACCTTC. Its translation: CSVECDRRSLCGYTF.

V gene TRBV27 combines with J gene TRBJ1-2; D remains unclear. This CDR3 has 15 residues. Trimming pared 8 bases from V and 0 bases from J, leaving 16 bases between. Germline CDR1 MNHEY, CDR2 SMNVEV (reference sequence). DNA of the CDR3: TGTGCCAGCGGAAGACTCTATACAGCTAACTATGGCTACACCTTC. It encodes CASGRLYTANYGYTF.

V gene TRBV3-1 (or the pseudogene TRBV3-2) combines with J gene TRBJ1-5; TRBD1 might be the D (5 bases). Trimming took 3 bases from V and 7 from J, leaving 7 bases between them. The CDR3 spans 12 residues. CDR1 and CDR2 (germline): LGHDT, YNNKEL (reference sequence). The CDR3 here is CASSQGLQPQHF. Written as DNA, the CDR3 is TGTGCCAGCAGCCAGGGGCTACAGCCCCAGCATTTT.

This clone was seen once. This chain links TRBV10-1 with TRBJ1-3, with D perhaps TRBD1 (5 bases). The CDR3 runs 17 residues. Germline loops: CDR1 WNHNN, CDR2 SYGVQD (reference sequence). Trimming took off 2 bases at V and 0 bases at J, with 14 bases between the two ends. CDR3 DNA sequence: TGCGCCAGCAGTGAGAACCCTGCAGGGATCTCTGGAAACACCATATATTTT. Residues: CASSENPAGISGNTIYF.

This clone has just one count. The V call is TRBV2, the J call TRBJ1-4; 7 bases are shared with TRBD1. The CDR3 contains 13 residues. Per the germline V gene, CDR1 is SNHLY and CDR2 is FYNNEI. Unmatched junction bases numbered 1, after V lost 6 bases and J lost 3 bases. CDR3 loop: CASRGQPNEKLFF. For the CDR3, the DNA is TGTGCCAGCAGGGGACAGCCTAATGAAAAACTGTTTTTT.

The chain uses TRBV6-5 and TRBJ2-1; D gene unclear. Trimming pared 2 bases from V and 10 bases from J, leaving 9 bases between. The germline CDR1 and CDR2 sequences are MNHEY and SVGAGI. The CDR3 loop spans 12 amino acids. This CDR3 reads CASSYGGYEQFF. The CDR3 region has the DNA TGTGCCAGCAGTTACGGTGGGTACGAGCAGTTCTTC.

The rearrangement links TRBV18 to TRBJ2-2; TRBD1 aligns across 9 bases. CDR1 is KGHSH and CDR2 is LQKENI in the germline V gene. Trimming removed 2 bases from V and 7 bases from J; junction bases left unmatched: 11. The CDR3 has 17 residues. The CDR3, as DNA: TGTGCCAGCTCACCATTCACGGACAGGGGAAATGTCGGGGAGCTGTTTTTT. As protein: CASSPFTDRGNVGELFF. The full variable domain, in which reference TRBV18 and TRBJ2-2 provide the parts outside the CDR3, is NAGVMQNPRHLVRRRGQEARLRCSPMKGHSHVYWYRQLPEEGLKFMVYLQKENIIDESGMPKERFSAEFPKEGPSILRIQQVVRGDSAAYFCASSPFTDRGNVGELFFGEGSRLTVL.

This clone occurred a few times. This rearrangement joins TRBV30 to TRBJ1-5, with D perhaps TRBD1 (5 bases). Trimming removed 0 bases at V and 11 bases at J, with 11 bases between. Germline V gives CDR1 GTSNPN, CDR2 SVGIG (reference sequence). This CDR3 region has 12 residues. CDR3 in DNA: TGTGCCTGGAGTGTACTCGAAGGGGCCCAGCATTTT. This sequence encodes CAWSVLEGAQHF.

CDR3 coding DNA: TGTGCCAGCAGTTCCGGGACAGCAACTGAAGCTTTCTTT. This codes for CASSSGTATEAFF. The rearrangement links TRBV12-3 or TRBV12-4 to TRBJ1-1; TRBD1 matches at 7 bases. This CDR3 is 13 amino acids long. Trimming cost V 4 bases and J 5 bases; bases outside gene matches: 4.

The rearrangement links TRBV25-1 to TRBJ2-2; 8 positions match TRBD2. The CDR3 totals 16 residues. Trimming removed 1 base from V and 1 base from J; junction bases left unmatched: 2. Looked up from germline, CDR1 is MGHDK and CDR2 is SYGVNS. This chain's CDR3 is CASSESGGWNTGELFF. The CDR3 DNA is TGTGCCAGCAGTGAATCGGGGGGGTGGAACACCGGGGAGCTGTTTTTT.

The V and J genes are TRBV6-1 and TRBJ1-5, with 7 nucleotides matching TRBD1. V gave up 3 bases and J gave up 3 bases; unmatched junction bases: 8. The CDR3 is 16 residues long. The germline CDR1 and CDR2 sequences are MNHNS and SASEGT. This chain's CDR3 is CASSDGTESFNQPQHF. CDR3 nucleotide sequence: TGTGCCAGCAGTGATGGGACAGAATCTTTCAATCAGCCCCAGCATTTT.

The gene calls are TRBV5-6 and TRBJ1-6, with 8 bases matching TRBD1. V shed 4 bases, J shed 0 bases, and the junction held 6 bases outside the gene matches. The germline gives CDR1 SGHDT, CDR2 YYEEEE. This CDR3 region has 17 residues. CDR3 nucleotides: TGTGCCAGCAGCAGGACAGGGCCCATCTCCTATAATTCACCCCTCCACTTT. Its protein product is CASSRTGPISYNSPLHF.

The chain employs TRBV7-3 and TRBJ2-7, with a possible D match to TRBD2 (6 bases). Per germline, CDR1 SGHTA and CDR2 FQGTGA. This CDR3 is 15 amino acids long. Trimming removed 8 bases from V and 2 bases from J, with 19 bases in between. The DNA of the CDR3 is TGTGCCAGCCCGCCATGGGAGGTGTGGGCCTACGAGCAGTACTTC. Translation: CASPPWEVWAYEQYF.

This chain links TRBV5-4 with TRBJ2-1, with a possible D match to TRBD2 (6 bases). This CDR3 contains 14 residues. V was clipped by 0 bases and J by 8 bases, with 12 bases between them. Germline V CDR1 and CDR2: SGHNT, YYREEE (reference sequence). The CDR3 region has the DNA TGTGCCAGCAGCTTGGCTTCGGGGGAGTATGAGCAGTTCTTC. Translation gives CASSLASGEYEQFF.

The chain couples TRBV29-1 to TRBJ2-3; unclear D gene. The CDR3 has 14 residues. The germline V gene has CDR1 SQVTM and CDR2 ANQGSEA. Trimming shortened V by 1 base and J by 3 bases, and 11 bases separated the two germline ends. The CDR3: CSVEVWTETDTQYF. Written as DNA, the CDR3 is TGCAGCGTTGAAGTCTGGACGGAGACAGATACGCAGTATTTT.

This chain links TRBV3-1 (or the pseudogene TRBV3-2) with TRBJ2-4; no definite D call. The V end was cut by 1 base, the J end by 1 base, with 2 bases between. The CDR3 runs 13 residues. CDR1 is LGHDT, CDR2 YNNKEL, per germline (reference sequence). The CDR3 region is CASSQGAKNIQYF. CDR3 coding DNA: TGTGCCAGCAGCCAAGGGGCCAAAAACATTCAGTACTTC.

The V call is TRBV13, the J call TRBJ1-4, with D hard to call. The germline CDR1 and CDR2 sequences are PRHDT and FYEKMQ (reference sequence). The germline V and J ends were trimmed by 0 bases and 0 bases, with 8 bases remaining between them. The CDR3 contains 16 residues. The CDR3 DNA is TGTGCCAGCAGCTTAGGACAGCCTGCAACTAATGAAAAACTGTTTTTT. It specifies CASSLGQPATNEKLFF.

The genes are TRBV25-1 and TRBJ1-2; TRBD1 is a possible D gene (5 bases). The CDR3 totals 14 residues. V was shortened by 4 bases and J by 8 bases, with 17 bases between the two germline ends. Germline V gene data show CDR1 as MGHDK and CDR2 as SYGVNS. CDR3 amino acids: CASSAGPGSHGYTF. The CDR3 DNA follows: TGTGCCAGCAGTGCGGGGCCGGGGTCTCACGGCTACACCTTC.